This entry concerns a single TCR beta chain. The specificity of this receptor is unknown. Nothing much larger sits one base from this clone, and base qualities are not available. Receptor amplification or capture employed RT-PCR. The instrument given in TCRdb is Illumina HiSeq 2500. TCRdb reanalyzed the raw reads on its own, using fastp at Q25 for trimming and MiXCR for clone calling, and kept in-frame beta chains. Rows merge per CDR3 protein into single entries with the most common DNA and genes. Counted in this sample were hundreds of thousands of distinct CDR3 sequences; around 13% of them appeared once. The top ten constitute 6.5% to 8% of the sample. This entry belongs to a study of response to subunit inactivated influenza vaccine (dated by TCRdb to 2016 to 2019). Turning to the overall study: Deep quantitative profiling of the T cell receptor repertoire was used in the study to follow responses to a trivalent subunit inactivated influenza vaccine. The study at large found these results: It was suggested by the authors that each seasonal influenza vaccination may recruit only a limited number of new T cells.

The germline V gene supplies CDR1 MNHEY and CDR2 SVGEGT. The CDR3, from cysteine to phenylalanine, totals 15 residues. The CDR3 DNA has 45 bases and is translated from base 1. V and J are truncated by 0 bases and 1 base respectively, leaving an intervening sequence of 9 bases. The sequence came from a man in his fifties who received an inactivated influenza vaccine. Donor details come from another sample of the same person, matched by shared clones. Here the sequenced sample was PBMCs from blood, taken less than 15 days before vaccination. Recombination joined TRBV6-2 or TRBV6-3 with TRBJ1-1; D gene: possibly TRBD1, on 5 matching bases. The sequenced DNA: TGTGCCAGCAGTTACTCCCCAGGGCCGAACACTGAAGCTTTCTTT. Its translation is CASSYSPGPNTEAFF.